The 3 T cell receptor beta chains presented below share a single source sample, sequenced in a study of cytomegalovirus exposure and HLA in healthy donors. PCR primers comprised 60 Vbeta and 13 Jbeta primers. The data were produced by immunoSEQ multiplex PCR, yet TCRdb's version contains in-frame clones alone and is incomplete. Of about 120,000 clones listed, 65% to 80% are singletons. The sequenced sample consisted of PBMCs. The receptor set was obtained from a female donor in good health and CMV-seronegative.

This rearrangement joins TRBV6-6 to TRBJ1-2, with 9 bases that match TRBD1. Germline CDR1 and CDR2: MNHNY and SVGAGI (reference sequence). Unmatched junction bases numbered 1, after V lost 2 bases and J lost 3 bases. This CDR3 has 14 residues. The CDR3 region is CASSYTGGHYGYTF. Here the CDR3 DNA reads TGTGCCAGCAGTTACACAGGGGGCCACTATGGCTACACCTTC.

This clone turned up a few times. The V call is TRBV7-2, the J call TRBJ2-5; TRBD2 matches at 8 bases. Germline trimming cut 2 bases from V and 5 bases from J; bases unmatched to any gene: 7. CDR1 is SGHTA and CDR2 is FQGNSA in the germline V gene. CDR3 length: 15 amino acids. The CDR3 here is CASSLRGGPWETQYF. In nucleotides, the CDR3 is TGTGCCAGCAGCTTACGGGGGGGGCCCTGGGAGACCCAGTACTTC.

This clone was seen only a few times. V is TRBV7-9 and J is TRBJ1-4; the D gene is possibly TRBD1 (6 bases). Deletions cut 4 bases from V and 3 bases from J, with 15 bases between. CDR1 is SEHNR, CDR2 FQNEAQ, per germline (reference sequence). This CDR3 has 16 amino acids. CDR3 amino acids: CASSSSTGFPNEKLFF. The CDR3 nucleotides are TGTGCCAGCAGCTCATCCACAGGGTTTCCTAATGAAAAACTGTTTTTT.